This TCR beta chain is from a study of neoadjuvant anti-PD-1 for oral cavity cancer. Study-level background: Non-progressing patients received a fourth nivolumab dose near day 43, then surgery on days 50-56. Broader study findings: Each response group had just a few patients in TCR analyses.

Most PBMC samples had 400 to 550 ng input DNA in six replicates. Here immunoSEQ multiplex PCR was the method, and the copy in TCRdb shows in-frame clones only, minus some. The sample comprises 70,000 to 95,000 clones, more than 80% of which are singletons, and 3.1% rests with the top ten. PBMCs were not maintained or expanded in culture before analysis. V shed 7 bases and J shed 7 bases, with 19 bases lying between them. Germline V CDR1 and CDR2: SNHLY, FYNNEI. This CDR3 contains 14 residues. In regard to this clone: The antigen is not known.

This sequence was found in a person aged 35-80 years with oral cavity squamous cell carcinoma. Sequencing was performed on PBMCs, taken before nivolumab (anti-PD-1) treatment. The chain has TRBV2 and TRBJ2-5; D is possibly TRBD2 (5 bases). CDR3 coding DNA: TGTGCCAGCACCCCTCTAGCTCCGGTGGGGACCCAGTACTTC. The encoded protein is CASTPLAPVGTQYF.